This entry describes one T cell receptor beta chain. Its antigen is not known. This specimen belongs to a study of graft-versus-host responses after intestinal transplantation. For the study at large: Grafts were multivisceral, liver-intestinal, or isolated intestinal.

Assay used: immunoSEQ multiplex PCR; TCRdb lists only in-frame clones, some missing. The data contain approximately 85,000 clones, roughly 90% of them seen just once; the ten biggest clones take up about 8%. Between the trimmed V and J ends, which lost 5 bases and 3 bases, there was a span of 20 bases. The CDR3 consists of 16 residues. Germline V gene data show CDR1 as SGHAT and CDR2 as FQNNGV. The source of this sequence is a human donor who was the organ donor for an intestinal transplant. J is TRBJ2-7 and V is TRBV11-2; possibly TRBD1 or TRBD2 for D (5 bases each). Here the sequenced sample was unstimulated CD8+ T cells sorted from spleen or lymph node cells, taken before transplant. Written as DNA, the CDR3 is TGTGCCAGCAGCCCCCAGGGTGGCGTAGCGAGCTACGAGCAGTACTTC. Amino acids: CASSPQGGVASYEQYF. Looking up the rest from reference TRBV11-2 and TRBJ2-7 gives the full variable domain: EAGVAQSPRYKIIEKRQSVAFWCNPISGHATLYWYQQILGQGPKLLIQFQNNGVVDDSQLPKDRFSAERLKGVDSTLKIQPAKLEDSAVYLCASSPQGGVASYEQYFGPGTRLTVT.